These T cell receptor beta chains were read from a single sample in a study of Tregs in tolerant kidney transplant recipients. TCRdb keeps only in-frame clones here, not all; method: immunoSEQ multiplex PCR. The table shows tens of thousands of clones, with roughly 90% occurring only once. The input for sequencing was CD4+ T cells from blood (PBMCs), taken 24 months after the transplant. The origin of the receptors is a human patient who received a combined kidney and bone marrow transplant. Some T cells may be transferred from the graft donor. Both conserved end residues are part of each CDR3. Fields, in order: J gene, D gene, clone size, V gene, CDR3 DNA, CDR3 protein. D genes are given only for firm matches. Rows may omit the clone size; those that give it use once, few, many or a size class.

J: TRBJ1-1; D: -; size: few; V: TRBV2; DNA: TGTGCCAGCTTGAGGGATATGAACACTGAAGCTTTCTTT; CDR3: CASLRDMNTEAFF
J: TRBJ2-7; D: TRBD2; size: -; V: TRBV5-1; DNA: TGCGCCAGCAGCGGTGGACTAGCGAGCGCCGAGCAGTACTTC; CDR3: CASSGGLASAEQYF
J: TRBJ1-4; D: TRBD1; size: -; V: TRBV7-9; DNA: TGTGCCAGCAGCTTAGCGACCGGGGGTAGGGGGCGTGAAAAACTGTTTTTT; CDR3: CASSLATGGRGREKLFF
J: TRBJ1-2; D: -; size: -; V: TRBV7-8; DNA: TGTGCCAGCAGCTTAAAGCGATGGACAGCGGACTATGGCTACACCTTC; CDR3: CASSLKRWTADYGYTF
J: TRBJ2-3; D: TRBD2; size: -; V: TRBV5-4; DNA: TGTGCCAGCAGCTGGACTAGCGGGGGTGCAGATACGCAGTATTTT; CDR3: CASSWTSGGADTQYF
J: TRBJ2-2; D: TRBD1; size: -; V: TRBV18; DNA: TGTGCCAGCTCACCTTGGGACAGAGCCGGTGACACCGGGGAGCTGTTTTTT; CDR3: CASSPWDRAGDTGELFF
J: TRBJ2-1; D: -; size: -; V: TRBV10-3; DNA: TGTGCCATCAGTAGAGACAAGTACAATGAGCAGTTCTTC; CDR3: CAISRDKYNEQFF
J: TRBJ2-2; D: TRBD2; size: -; V: TRBV9; DNA: TGTGCCAGCAGCGAAGGACTAGCGGTTAACACCGGGGAGCTGTTTTTT; CDR3: CASSEGLAVNTGELFF
J: TRBJ2-1; D: -; size: -; V: TRBV29-1; DNA: TGCAGCGCCCGGTCATCCTACAATGAGCAGTTCTTC; CDR3: CSARSSYNEQFF
J: TRBJ2-3; D: TRBD2; size: -; V: TRBV5-1; DNA: TGCGCCAGCAGCTTGGTTCTAGCGGGGGGCCTTGCTAGCACAGATACGCAGTATTTT; CDR3: CASSLVLAGGLASTDTQYF
J: TRBJ2-1; D: -; size: -; V: TRBV2; DNA: TGTGCGCCGCTAGACCGCTACAATGAGCAGTTCTTC; CDR3: CAPLDRYNEQFF
J: TRBJ1-1; D: TRBD1; size: -; V: TRBV7-6; DNA: TGTGCCAGCAGCTCGGGACAGCTGAACACTGAAGCTTTCTTT; CDR3: CASSSGQLNTEAFF
J: TRBJ1-5; D: TRBD1; size: -; V: TRBV19; DNA: TGTGCCAGTAGGACCGGGACAGGGCTAGGTCAGCCCCAGCATTTT; CDR3: CASRTGTGLGQPQHF
J: TRBJ2-6; D: TRBD1; size: -; V: TRBV15; DNA: TGTGCCACCAGCAGAGATCCTACAGGGGTTTCTGGGGCCAACGTCCTGACTTTC; CDR3: CATSRDPTGVSGANVLTF
J: TRBJ2-6; D: -; size: -; V: TRBV7-2; DNA: TGTGCCAGCAGCTCCGCGGGACAGAACTCTGGGGCCAACGTCCTGACTTTC; CDR3: CASSSAGQNSGANVLTF
J: TRBJ2-6; D: -; size: -; V: TRBV4-3; DNA: TGCGCCAGCAGCCGAGAGGGGCCCGGGGCCAACGTCCTGACTTTC; CDR3: CASSREGPGANVLTF
J: TRBJ1-2; D: -; size: -; V: TRBV7-9; DNA: TGTGCCAGCAGCGACGAGGGGGATGGCTACACCTTC; CDR3: CASSDEGDGYTF
J: TRBJ2-5; D: -; size: -; V: TRBV18; DNA: TGTGCCAGCTCACCGAACCTACAGAATCAAGAGACCCAGTACTTC; CDR3: CASSPNLQNQETQYF